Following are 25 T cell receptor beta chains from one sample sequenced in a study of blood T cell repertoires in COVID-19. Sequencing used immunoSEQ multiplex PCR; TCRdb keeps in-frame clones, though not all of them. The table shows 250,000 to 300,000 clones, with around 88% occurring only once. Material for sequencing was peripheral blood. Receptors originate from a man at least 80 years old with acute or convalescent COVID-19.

CDR3 loop: CASSSGSPYNEQFF. The DNA of the CDR3 is TGTGCCAGCAGTAGCGGGAGCCCCTACAATGAGCAGTTCTTC. V and J are TRBV28 and TRBJ2-1, with 8 positions matching TRBD2. V was pared by 5 bases and J by 2 bases, with 2 bases of the junction left unmatched. The CDR3 contains 14 residues. Per germline, CDR1 MDHEN and CDR2 SYDVKM.

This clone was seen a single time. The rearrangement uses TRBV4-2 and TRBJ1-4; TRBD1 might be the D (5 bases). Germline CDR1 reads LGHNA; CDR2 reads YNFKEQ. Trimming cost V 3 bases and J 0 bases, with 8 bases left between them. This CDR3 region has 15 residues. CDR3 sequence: CASSQRGATNEKLFF. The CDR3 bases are TGTGCCAGCAGCCAGCGGGGGGCAACTAATGAAAAACTGTTTTTT.

The CDR3 nucleotides read TGTGCCAGCAGCTTTTGGACAGCTAACACCGGGGAGCTGTTTTTT. This sequence encodes CASSFWTANTGELFF. This chain joins TRBV7-2 and TRBJ2-2; perhaps TRBD1 as D (6 bases). Deletions cut 3 bases from V and 2 bases from J, with 10 bases between. The CDR3 has 15 amino acids. The germline V gene has CDR1 SGHTA and CDR2 FQGNSA.

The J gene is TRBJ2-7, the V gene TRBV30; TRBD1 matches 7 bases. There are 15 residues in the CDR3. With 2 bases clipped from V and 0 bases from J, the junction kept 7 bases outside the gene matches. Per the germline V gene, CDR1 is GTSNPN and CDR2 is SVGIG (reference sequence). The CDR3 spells CAWSPRDSLSYEQYF. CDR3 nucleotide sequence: TGTGCCTGGAGTCCCCGGGACAGCCTCTCCTACGAGCAGTACTTC.

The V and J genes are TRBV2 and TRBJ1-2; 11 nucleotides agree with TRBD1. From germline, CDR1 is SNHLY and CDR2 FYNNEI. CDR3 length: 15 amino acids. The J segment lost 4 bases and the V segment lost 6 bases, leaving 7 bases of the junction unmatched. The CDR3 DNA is TGTGCCAGCAGCGGGGACAGGGGGTTTTTCTATGGCTACACCTTC. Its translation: CASSGDRGFFYGYTF.

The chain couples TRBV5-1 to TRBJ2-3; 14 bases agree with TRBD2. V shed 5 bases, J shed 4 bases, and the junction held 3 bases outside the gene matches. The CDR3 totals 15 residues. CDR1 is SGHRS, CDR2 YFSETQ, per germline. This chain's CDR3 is CASSWTSGRPDTQYF. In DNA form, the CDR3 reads TGCGCCAGCAGTTGGACTAGCGGGAGGCCAGATACGCAGTATTTT. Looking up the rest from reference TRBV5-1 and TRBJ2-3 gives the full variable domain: KAGVTQTPRYLIKTRGQQVTLSCSPISGHRSVSWYQQTPGQGLQFLFEYFSETQRNKGNFPGRFSGRQFSNSRSEMNVSTLELGDSALYLCASSWTSGRPDTQYFGPGTRLTVL.

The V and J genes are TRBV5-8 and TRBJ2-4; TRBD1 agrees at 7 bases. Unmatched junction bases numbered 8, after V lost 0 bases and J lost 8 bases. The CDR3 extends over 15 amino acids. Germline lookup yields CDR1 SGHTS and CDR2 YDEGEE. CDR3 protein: CASSLGQQGYHIQYF. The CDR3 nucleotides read TGTGCCAGCAGCTTGGGACAACAGGGGTATCACATTCAGTACTTC.

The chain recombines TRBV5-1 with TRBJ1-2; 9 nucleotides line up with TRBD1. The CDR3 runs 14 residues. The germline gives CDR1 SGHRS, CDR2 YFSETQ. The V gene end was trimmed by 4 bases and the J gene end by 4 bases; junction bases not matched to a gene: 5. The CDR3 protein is CASSPGDRAYGYTF. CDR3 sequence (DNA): TGCGCCAGCAGCCCAGGGGACAGGGCCTATGGCTACACCTTC.

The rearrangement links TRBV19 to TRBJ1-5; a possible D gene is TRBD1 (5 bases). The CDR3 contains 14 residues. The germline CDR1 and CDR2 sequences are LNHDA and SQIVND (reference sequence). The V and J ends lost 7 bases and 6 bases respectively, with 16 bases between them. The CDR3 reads CASNSGLWVQPQHF. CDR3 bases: TGTGCCAGTAACTCAGGGCTTTGGGTTCAGCCCCAGCATTTT.

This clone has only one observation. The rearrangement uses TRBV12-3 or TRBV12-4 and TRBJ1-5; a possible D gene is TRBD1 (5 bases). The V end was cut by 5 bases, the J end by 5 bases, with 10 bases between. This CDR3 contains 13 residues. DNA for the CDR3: TGTGCCAGCAGTCCGCGGGACGATCAGCCCCAGCATTTT. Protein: CASSPRDDQPQHF.

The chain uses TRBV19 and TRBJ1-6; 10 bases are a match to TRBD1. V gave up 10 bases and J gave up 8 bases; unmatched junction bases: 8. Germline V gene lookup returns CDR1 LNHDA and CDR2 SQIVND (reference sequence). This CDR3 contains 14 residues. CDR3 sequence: CATQTGTGDSPLHF. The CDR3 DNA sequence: TGTGCCACTCAAACCGGGACAGGGGATTCACCCCTCCACTTT.

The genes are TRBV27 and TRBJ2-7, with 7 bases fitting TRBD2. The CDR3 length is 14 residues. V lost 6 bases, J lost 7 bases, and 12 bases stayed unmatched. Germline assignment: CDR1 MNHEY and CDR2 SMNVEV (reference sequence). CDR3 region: CASSPPGRGGEQYF. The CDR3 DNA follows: TGTGCCAGCAGCCCTCCGGGGAGGGGAGGGGAGCAGTACTTC.

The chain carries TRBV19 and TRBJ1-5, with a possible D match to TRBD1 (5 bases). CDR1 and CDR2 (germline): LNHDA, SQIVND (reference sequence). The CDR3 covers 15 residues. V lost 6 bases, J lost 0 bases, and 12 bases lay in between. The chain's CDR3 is CASRTAMYSNQPQHF. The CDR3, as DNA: TGTGCCAGTAGGACAGCGATGTATAGCAATCAGCCCCAGCATTTT.

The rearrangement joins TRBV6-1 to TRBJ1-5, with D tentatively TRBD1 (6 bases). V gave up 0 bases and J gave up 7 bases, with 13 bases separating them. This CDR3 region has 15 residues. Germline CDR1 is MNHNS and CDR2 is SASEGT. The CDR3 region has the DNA TGTGCCAGCAGTGAAGCCCACAGGGTTTGGCAGCCCCAGCATTTT. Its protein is CASSEAHRVWQPQHF.

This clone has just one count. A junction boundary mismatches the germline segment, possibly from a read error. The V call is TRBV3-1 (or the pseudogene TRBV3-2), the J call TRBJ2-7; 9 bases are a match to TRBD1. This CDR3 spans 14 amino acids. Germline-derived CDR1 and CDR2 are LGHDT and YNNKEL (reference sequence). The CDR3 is CASSQGTTGGRSNF. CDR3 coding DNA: TGTGCCAGCAGCCAAGGTACGACAGGGGGTAGGTCGAACTTC.

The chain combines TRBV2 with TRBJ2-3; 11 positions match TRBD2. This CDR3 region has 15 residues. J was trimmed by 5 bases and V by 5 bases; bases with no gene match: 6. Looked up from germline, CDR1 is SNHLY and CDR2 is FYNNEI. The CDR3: CASSRLAGQGDTQYF. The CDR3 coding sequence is TGTGCCAGCAGTCGACTAGCGGGACAAGGAGATACGCAGTATTTT.

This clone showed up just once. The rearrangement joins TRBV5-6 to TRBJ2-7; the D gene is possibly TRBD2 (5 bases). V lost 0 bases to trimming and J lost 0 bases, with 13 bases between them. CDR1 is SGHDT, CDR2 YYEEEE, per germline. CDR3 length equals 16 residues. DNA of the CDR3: TGTGCCAGCAGCTTGGCCCGGGGTGGGAGCTCCTACGAGCAGTACTTC. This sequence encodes CASSLARGGSSYEQYF.

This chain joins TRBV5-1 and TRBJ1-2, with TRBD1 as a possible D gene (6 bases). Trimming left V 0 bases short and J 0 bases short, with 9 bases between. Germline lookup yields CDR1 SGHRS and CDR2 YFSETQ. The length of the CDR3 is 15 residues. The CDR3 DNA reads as TGCGCCAGCAGCTTGGCCGGGACACCTAACTATGGCTACACCTTC. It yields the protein CASSLAGTPNYGYTF.

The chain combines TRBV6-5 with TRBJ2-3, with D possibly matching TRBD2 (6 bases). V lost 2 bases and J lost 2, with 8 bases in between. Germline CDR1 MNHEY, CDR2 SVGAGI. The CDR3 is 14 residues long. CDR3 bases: TGTGCCAGCAGTTACCGACTAGTCACAGATACGCAGTATTTT. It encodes CASSYRLVTDTQYF.

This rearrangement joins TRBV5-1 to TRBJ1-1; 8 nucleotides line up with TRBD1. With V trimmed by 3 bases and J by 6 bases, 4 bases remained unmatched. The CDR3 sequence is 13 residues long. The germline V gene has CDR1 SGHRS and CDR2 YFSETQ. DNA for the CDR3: TGCGCCAGCAGCTCGACAGGGGTCGCTGAAGCTTTCTTT. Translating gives CASSSTGVAEAFF.

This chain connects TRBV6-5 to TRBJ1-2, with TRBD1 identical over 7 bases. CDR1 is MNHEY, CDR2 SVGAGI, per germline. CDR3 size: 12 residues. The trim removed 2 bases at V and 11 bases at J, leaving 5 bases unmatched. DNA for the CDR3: TGTGCCAGCAGTTACGGCCAGGGGGATTACACCTTC. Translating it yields CASSYGQGDYTF.

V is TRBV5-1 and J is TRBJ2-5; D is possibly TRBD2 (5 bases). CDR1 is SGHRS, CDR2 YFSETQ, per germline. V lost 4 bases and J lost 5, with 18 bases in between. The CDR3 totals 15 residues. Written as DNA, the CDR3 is TGCGCCAGCAGCAAGGAAGCGGTGTCGGTCGAGACCCAGTACTTC. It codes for CASSKEAVSVETQYF.

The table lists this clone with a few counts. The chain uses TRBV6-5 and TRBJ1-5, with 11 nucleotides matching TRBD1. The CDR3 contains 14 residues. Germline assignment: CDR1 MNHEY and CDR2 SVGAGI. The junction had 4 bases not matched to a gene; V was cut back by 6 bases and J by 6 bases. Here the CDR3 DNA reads TGTGCCAGCAGCAGGACAGGGGGCCTTCAGCCCCAGCATTTT. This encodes CASSRTGGLQPQHF.

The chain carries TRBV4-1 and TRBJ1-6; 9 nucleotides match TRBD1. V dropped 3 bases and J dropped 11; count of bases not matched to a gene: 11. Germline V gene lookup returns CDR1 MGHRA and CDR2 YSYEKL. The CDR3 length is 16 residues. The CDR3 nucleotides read TGCGCCAGCAGCCAGAGGACGGGACAGGGTAACACACCCCTCCACTTT. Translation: CASSQRTGQGNTPLHF.

The CDR3: CASSLDRGKVVYGYTF. CDR3 nucleotides: TGTGCCAGCAGTCTGGACAGGGGTAAAGTTGTCTATGGCTACACCTTC. This chain uses TRBV28 with TRBJ1-2, with 9 positions matching TRBD1. The ends lost 5 bases at V and 4 bases at J; junction bases unmatched: 11. This CDR3 region has 16 residues. Germline-derived CDR1 and CDR2 are MDHEN and SYDVKM.